This paragraph reports one TCR beta chain. No antigen is known for it. No per-base quality is available; no much larger clone lies one base away. The library relied on the immunoSEQ multiplex PCR assay. The study's own analysis went as follows. A statistical classification framework was built to diagnose cytomegalovirus status from the catalog of TCR beta chain sequences. Here the immuneACCESS table is served through TCRdb, limited to in-frame sequences with V and J called. Missing clones are a known gap in these copies; in checked studies unresolved V genes cover under half, and the rest lacks a known reason. V and J calls and clone size come straight from that table; D and trimming were deduced from the DNA. The sample table records 180,000 or so clones; around nine tenths of these occur just once. Together, the top ten hold approximately 2.6% of the sample. The donors belonged to the validation cohort of over a hundred subjects, which was separate from the approximately 660-subject first cohort.

Taken from cysteine to phenylalanine, the CDR3 has 17 residues. Solely the CDR3 DNA is kept, with 51 bases framed from the first base. The germline V gene (reference sequence) sets CDR1 to SEHNR and CDR2 to FQNEAQ. From V the trimming removes 4 bases and from J it removes 3 bases, while the gene matches leave 11 bases of the junction unaccounted for. The data belong to a study of cytomegalovirus exposure and HLA in healthy donors (dated 2017 in TCRdb). Study-wide context: According to a later analysis, the roughly 120 validation repertoires were produced on the same platform as the roughly 600 repertoires of the first cohort. High-throughput TCR immunosequencing, statistical association of individual TCRs with disease status, and machine learning were combined to predict cytomegalovirus infection status. The aim of the study was to test whether cataloging public T cell receptors could identify signatures of past pathogen exposure. Along with the roughly 610-subject first cohort, a separate validation cohort of more than 90 different subjects was used.

The study at large found these results: The authors suggested that the approach could potentially be generalized to other disease states and immunological phenotypes. Of the cluster scores, around 95% were above 0 in a later analysis, which found that TCRs clustered in the first cohort also tended to co-occur in the 120 validation repertoires. All 120 repertoires were used to score co-occurrence in the validation cohort in a later analysis, because that analysis had no HLA typing for the cohort. A total of roughly 160 TCR beta chains were listed by the study as associated with cytomegalovirus. Most TCR sequences were seen in very few donors, while some public TCRs were found in many individuals. In vitro tests confirmed that a few of the cytomegalovirus-associated TCR beta chains recognize cytomegalovirus antigens. The classifier was reported to diagnose cytomegalovirus status with high specificity and sensitivity in both the original and validation cohorts.

This clonotype was obtained from a man between 18 and 35 years old in good health and CMV-seropositive. Sequencing was done on a sample of PBMCs. The V and J genes are TRBV7-9 and TRBJ1-3, and 8 junctional nucleotides match TRBD1. The CDR3 in this case is CASSSPGAGGDGNTIYF. The nucleotide sequence reads as follows: TGTGCCAGCAGCTCCCCTGGCGCAGGGGGCGATGGAAACACCATATATTTT. Joined to the reference TRBV7-9 and TRBJ1-3 proteins, this CDR3 gives the full variable domain: DTGVSQNPRHKITKRGQNVTFRCDPISEHNRLYWYRQTLGQGPEFLTYFQNEAQLEKSRLLSDRFSAERPKGSFSTLEIQRTEQGDSAMYLCASSSPGAGGDGNTIYFGEGSWLTVV.